A selection of T cell receptor beta chains follows, all from one sample in a study of cytomegalovirus exposure and HLA in healthy donors. Method: immunoSEQ multiplex PCR; TCRdb's copy keeps in-frame clones and lacks some. The sample includes 95,000 to 150,000 clones, over 65% of them seen just once. The source material was PBMCs. These receptor sequences come from a man between 50 and 59 years old in good health and CMV-seronegative. The conserved cysteine and the conserved F or W are not part of the CDR3 here. D genes are given only for firm matches.

D gene | J gene | V gene | CDR3 protein
. | TRBJ1-1 | TRBV6-1 | ASRQATDTEAF
TRBD2 | TRBJ2-1 | TRBV5-1 | ASSFASGVYNEQF
. | TRBJ2-4 | TRBV2 | ASSELQGLAKNIQY
TRBD1 | TRBJ2-5 | TRBV7-9 | ASSSWTGGEETQY
. | TRBJ2-1 | TRBV21-1 | ASRGDRAHNEQF
. | TRBJ1-5 | TRBV27 | ASSSGVKNQPQH
. | TRBJ2-3 | TRBV6-5 | ASSYSQGPTTDTQY
. | TRBJ1-2 | TRBV9 | ASSYFIGGDYGYT
. | TRBJ1-6 | TRBV7-9 | ASSLDSSPLH
. | TRBJ2-1 | TRBV6-1 | ASSGTIFSDYNEQF